These 14 T cell receptor beta chains were all obtained from the same sample, sequenced in a study of cytomegalovirus exposure and HLA in healthy donors. This PCR relied on a set of 60 Vbeta primers and 13 Jbeta primers. Profiling relied on immunoSEQ multiplex PCR, and the TCRdb table lists in-frame clones only, not all of them. The data show about 180,000 clones, with roughly 79% seen just once and approximately 5% held by the top ten. Sequencing was done on a sample of PBMCs. These receptor sequences come from a woman between 18 and 30 years old in good health and CMV-seropositive.

This sequence joins TRBV2 and TRBJ2-3; 7 bases agree with TRBD2. The CDR3 extends over 15 amino acids. The J segment lost 3 bases and the V segment lost 1 base, leaving 4 bases of the junction unmatched. Per the germline V gene, CDR1 is SNHLY and CDR2 is FYNNEI. The CDR3 protein is CASSEVSSGTDTQYF. DNA of the CDR3: TGTGCCAGCAGTGAAGTGTCTAGCGGAACAGATACGCAGTATTTT.

This clone occurred once. The chain uses TRBV10-3 and TRBJ2-7, with 10 bases identical to TRBD2. CDR1 and CDR2 from the germline V gene are ENHRY and SYGVKD. The CDR3 has 14 residues. V gave up 4 bases and J gave up 4 bases; unmatched junction bases: 4. CDR3 in amino acids: CAISGTSGMYEQYF. The CDR3 DNA follows: TGTGCCATCAGTGGCACTAGCGGGATGTACGAGCAGTACTTC.

The gene calls are TRBV7-6 and TRBJ1-6; 7 bases are shared with TRBD1. Germline V lookup: CDR1 SGHVS, CDR2 FNYEAQ. The CDR3 covers 13 residues. The V segment lost 9 bases and the J segment 7 bases; nucleotides outside the gene matches: 6. The CDR3 spells CASAGQPNSPLHF. The CDR3 DNA reads as TGTGCCAGTGCGGGACAGCCGAATTCACCCCTCCACTTT.

The chain couples TRBV5-8 to TRBJ2-5; 10 bases are a match to TRBD1. The CDR3 is 15 residues long. V lost 4 bases to trimming and J lost 0 bases; unmatched junction nucleotides: 3. CDR1 is SGHTS and CDR2 is YDEGEE in the germline V gene. CDR3 DNA: TGTGCCAGCAGCAAGGGACAGGGGTACCAAGAGACCCAGTACTTC. Translating it yields CASSKGQGYQETQYF.

This clone has a handful of counts. The chain combines TRBV7-2 with TRBJ1-5; TRBD1 is a possible D gene (6 bases). Trimming left V 2 bases short and J 3 bases short, with 14 bases between. CDR1 and CDR2 from the germline V gene are SGHTA and FQGNSA. This CDR3 region has 16 residues. The CDR3 DNA reads TGTGCCAGCAGCTTAATGGCCAGGGGCCACAATCAGCCCCAGCATTTT. As protein: CASSLMARGHNQPQHF. The whole variable domain, remainder taken from reference TRBV7-2 and TRBJ1-5, is GAGVSQSPSNKVTEKGKDVELRCDPISGHTALYWYRQSLGQGLEFLIYFQGNSAPDKSGLPSDRFSAERTGGSVSTLTIQRTQQEDSAVYLCASSLMARGHNQPQHFGDGTRLSIL.

This clone showed up just a few times. The chain carries TRBV29-1 and TRBJ2-7, with D maybe TRBD1 (6 bases). Germline CDR1 SQVTM, CDR2 ANQGSEA. Trimming pared 0 bases from V and 6 bases from J, leaving 33 bases between. The CDR3 has 20 residues. CDR3 sequence: CSVEDNPHFFTQGKSGEQYF. The CDR3, as DNA: TGCAGCGTTGAAGATAATCCCCACTTCTTTACGCAGGGGAAATCTGGCGAGCAGTACTTC.

The chain links TRBV2 to TRBJ1-4; TRBD1 might be the D (5 bases). The germline gives CDR1 SNHLY, CDR2 FYNNEI. This CDR3 has 17 residues. With 6 bases removed from V and 0 bases from J, the gap between germline ends came to 17 bases. The CDR3, as DNA: TGTGCCAGCAGGGGATACGGGACTTCTGCAACTAATGAAAAACTGTTTTTT. Its protein is CASRGYGTSATNEKLFF.

There are a few counts of this clone. This chain joins TRBV5-4 and TRBJ1-1, with TRBD1 matching over 7 bases. The CDR3 is 14 amino acids. Germline trimming cut 4 bases from V and 6 bases from J; bases unmatched to any gene: 9. The germline V gene encodes CDR1 SGHNT and CDR2 YYREEE (reference sequence). Here the CDR3 reads CASSTGQTAPEAFF. For the CDR3, the DNA is TGTGCCAGCAGCACGGGACAGACGGCCCCTGAAGCTTTCTTT.

The chain joins TRBV30 to TRBJ2-3, with 9 nucleotides matching TRBD2. Germline CDR1 reads GTSNPN; CDR2 reads SVGIG (reference sequence). V lost 2 bases, J lost 7 bases, and 7 bases stayed unmatched. This CDR3 contains 14 residues. The CDR3: CAWSILAGSYTQYF. The CDR3 bases are TGTGCCTGGAGTATACTAGCGGGTTCCTATACGCAGTATTTT.

The genes are TRBV30 and TRBJ2-6; D remains ambiguous. This CDR3 contains 13 residues. Deletions cut 0 bases from V and 4 bases from J, with 4 bases between. Looked up from germline, CDR1 is GTSNPN and CDR2 is SVGIG (reference sequence). CDR3 loop: CAWSVSGANVLTF. The CDR3 DNA reads TGTGCCTGGAGTGTATCGGGGGCCAACGTCCTGACTTTC.

This clone has more than one count but fewer than ten. The chain has TRBV27 and TRBJ1-2; weak D call: TRBD1 (6 bases). Per the germline V gene, CDR1 is MNHEY and CDR2 is SMNVEV (reference sequence). V shed 5 bases and J shed 2 bases, with 15 bases lying between them. The CDR3 is made up of 15 amino acids. CDR3 in amino acids: CASSTSTGANYGYTF. For the CDR3, the DNA is TGTGCCAGCAGTACATCGACAGGAGCAAACTATGGCTACACCTTC.

The V call is TRBV5-5, the J call TRBJ2-7; D might be TRBD2 (5 bases). The CDR3 spans 13 residues. Germline-derived CDR1 and CDR2 are SGHKS and YYEKEE (reference sequence). Trimming took 0 bases from V and 3 from J, leaving 7 bases between them. The CDR3 loop is CASSLVGVYEQYF. The CDR3 nucleotides are TGTGCCAGCAGCTTGGTCGGGGTCTACGAGCAGTACTTC.

The rearrangement uses TRBV4-1 and TRBJ1-3; no clear D gene. The CDR3 runs 16 residues. Germline V gene data show CDR1 as MGHRA and CDR2 as YSYEKL. V lost 4 bases and J lost 1, with 14 bases in between. CDR3 region: CASSPTAFGSGNTIYF. CDR3 sequence (DNA): TGCGCCAGCAGCCCAACCGCTTTCGGGTCTGGAAACACCATATATTTT.

The chain recombines TRBV5-6 with TRBJ1-6; 9 nucleotides line up with TRBD1. Looked up from germline, CDR1 is SGHDT and CDR2 is YYEEEE. The CDR3 runs 17 residues. V was clipped by 3 bases and J by 12 bases; unmatched bases: 16. The CDR3 here is CASSSMNPRDRALPLHF. DNA of the CDR3: TGTGCCAGCAGCTCAATGAACCCCCGGGACAGGGCCTTACCCCTCCACTTT.